The rows below give T cell receptor beta chains drawn from one sample of a study of T-cell reconstitution after alpha-beta-depleted transplantation in children. Via MiXCR, TCRdb re-called the PCR reads, giving one row per CDR3 protein. Of around 960,000 distinct CDR3 sequences listed, less than 30% are singletons. The specimen comprised PBMCs, mostly from graft donor cells, sampled 360 days after TCRalphabeta/CD19-depleted stem cell transplant. Source of these receptors: a boy in the first two years of life who had a stem cell transplant for SCID, so the T cells may come from the graft donor. CDR3s include the opening cysteine and the closing phenylalanine or tryptophan. A D gene is named only where the DNA matches it firmly.

d_call	v_call	j_call	cdr3_aa
-	TRBV6-1	TRBJ1-1	CASSEAHPRPEAFF
TRBD1	TRBV4-3	TRBJ2-1	CASSQHPGQPSDDEQFF
TRBD1	TRBV20-1	TRBJ2-6	CSATSGQGALGANVLTF
TRBD2	TRBV20-1	TRBJ2-1	CSASMGSGGYNEQFF
TRBD2	TRBV5-1	TRBJ2-3	CASGASSGSTDTQYF
TRBD1	TRBV10-3	TRBJ1-1	CAIMEDGTGSLTEAFF
TRBD2	TRBV4-2	TRBJ2-1	CASSQGGTSQTYNEQFF
TRBD2	TRBV7-6	TRBJ2-3	CASSLDPSGGPLPQYF
-	TRBV4-1	TRBJ2-3	CASSQGLSADTQYF
-	TRBV5-1	TRBJ1-5	CASSVDPNQPQHF
-	TRBV20-1	TRBJ2-6	CSARDPGRSGANVLTF
-	TRBV10-3	TRBJ2-1	CAISPRTDNEQFF
-	TRBV7-2	TRBJ2-3	CASSRLGRTDTQYF
-	TRBV5-1	TRBJ1-1	CASSLYWVNTEAFF
-	TRBV28	TRBJ2-7	CASRPPHENYEQYF
-	TRBV12-3/TRBV12-4	TRBJ1-1	CASSPSGRFTEAFF
TRBD1	TRBV4-2	TRBJ2-7	CASSQPGTGYEQYF
-	TRBV4-1	TRBJ2-4	CASQGGNIQYF
-	TRBV20-1	TRBJ2-7	CSASRGYEQYF
-	TRBV20-1	TRBJ2-1	CSARDRTAVISYNEQFF
TRBD1	TRBV5-1	TRBJ2-2	CASSESGTENTGELFF
-	TRBV15	TRBJ2-6	CATSRDSGANVLTF
-	TRBV5-1	TRBJ2-4	CASSPGDQNIQYF
-	TRBV20-1	TRBJ1-1	CSARVQENTEAFF
TRBD1	TRBV29-1	TRBJ2-3	CSVRDRPGTDTQYF
-	TRBV27	TRBJ1-5	CASSLQGWNQPQHF